Below, one TCR beta chain is given with its context. Germline CDR1 reads LGHDT; CDR2 reads YNNKEL (reference sequence). CDR3 size: 16 residues. Trimming stripped 3 bases from V and 9 bases from J, with 21 bases between. The entry originates in a study of control samples from healthy donors and cancer patients. Using immunoSEQ multiplex PCR, the repertoire was profiled, and TCRdb retains in-frame clones only, with some absent. The repertoire includes 45,000 to 60,000 clones, around 94% of them detected once, and roughly 4% sits in the top ten. This clonotype originated in a man aged 30 to 39 in good health. The sample comprised blood. This chain connects TRBV3-1 (or the pseudogene TRBV3-2) to TRBJ2-4; D tentatively reads TRBD1 or TRBD2 (5 bases each). For the CDR3, the DNA is TGTGCCAGCAGCCACGCTAGAGGGCAGGCTAGGGGCATTCAGTACTTC. Residues: CASSHARGQARGIQYF.